A single sample gave rise to the 10 T cell receptor beta chains below, sequenced in a study of blood T cell repertoires in COVID-19. Sequencing was performed with immunoSEQ multiplex PCR; in TCRdb, only in-frame clones are kept and a portion is missing. The table has approximately 70,000 clones, approximately 89% seen once. The sample comprised peripheral blood. These receptors came from a human donor in a cohort sampled during active COVID-19.

V is TRBV7-8 and J is TRBJ2-7; weak D call: TRBD2 (5 bases). This CDR3 has 14 residues. Trimming left V 1 base short and J 1 base short, with 8 bases between. Germline V CDR1 and CDR2: SGHVS, FQNEAQ. CDR3 sequence reads: CASSLDEGSYEQYF. The DNA for the CDR3 is TGTGCCAGCAGCTTAGACGAGGGTTCCTACGAGCAGTACTTC. Using reference TRBV7-8 and TRBJ2-7 for the parts outside the CDR3, the full variable domain is GAGVSQSPRYKVAKRGQDVALRCDPISGHVSLFWYQQALGQGPEFLTYFQNEAQLDKSGLPSDRFFAERPEGSVSTLKIQRTQQEDSAVYLCASSLDEGSYEQYFGPGTRLTVT.

This chain links TRBV4-3 with TRBJ1-2; TRBD1 agrees at 7 bases. Germline values: CDR1 LGHNA, CDR2 YSLEER. There are 17 residues in the CDR3. Unmatched junction bases numbered 19, after V lost 0 bases and J lost 12 bases. CDR3 DNA: TGCGCCAGCAGCCAAGATTGGAGGGTAGAAGGGGGCCAGCGACACACCTTC. Amino acid sequence: CASSQDWRVEGGQRHTF.

The chain employs TRBV19 and TRBJ1-1; perhaps TRBD1 as D (5 bases). Trimming removed 3 bases from V and 2 bases from J, with 7 bases in between. The CDR3 has 13 residues. CDR1 is LNHDA and CDR2 is SQIVND in the germline V gene (reference sequence). CDR3 residues: CASSIDRNTEAFF. The CDR3, as DNA: TGTGCCAGTAGTATCGACAGAAACACTGAAGCTTTCTTT.

This chain links TRBV11-2 with TRBJ2-3, with TRBD2 matching 9 bases. Germline CDR1 SGHAT, CDR2 FQNNGV. After removal of 5 bases from V and 4 bases from J, the junction contained 10 bases not matched to a gene. The CDR3 sequence is 16 residues long. The CDR3 bases are TGTGCCAGCAGCCCTAGGCGGGGGGGCGCGGCAGATACGCAGTATTTT. It translates to CASSPRRGGAADTQYF.

The chain combines TRBV4-1 with TRBJ1-2; tentative D call: TRBD1 (6 bases). This CDR3 is built from 16 residues. The germline V gene encodes CDR1 MGHRA and CDR2 YSYEKL. The ends were cut back, 4 bases at V and 2 bases at J, with 17 bases in the middle. CDR3 residues: CASSRVSRDKNYGYTF. In DNA form, the CDR3 reads TGCGCCAGCAGCCGGGTGTCCCGGGACAAAAACTATGGCTACACCTTC.

V gene TRBV11-2 combines with J gene TRBJ2-7; 8 bases fit TRBD1. Trimming took 5 bases from V and 3 from J; bases not matched to a gene: 12. CDR3 length: 16 residues. Germline V lookup: CDR1 SGHAT, CDR2 FQNNGV. CDR3 amino acids: CASSKNVADRGYEQYF. The CDR3 nucleotides are TGTGCCAGCAGCAAAAACGTGGCAGACAGGGGCTACGAGCAGTACTTC.

The V call is TRBV12-3 or TRBV12-4, the J call TRBJ1-2; D gene uncertain. With 0 bases removed from V and 1 base from J, the gap between germline ends came to 3 bases. This CDR3 region has 13 residues. For the CDR3, the DNA is TGTGCCAGCAGTTTAGCGCGTAACTATGGCTACACCTTC. Translating gives CASSLARNYGYTF.

The V and J genes are TRBV2 and TRBJ2-1; TRBD1 agrees at 12 bases. In germline, CDR1 is SNHLY, CDR2 FYNNEI. V was clipped by 8 bases and J by 8 bases; unmatched bases: 16. This CDR3 comprises 17 residues. The CDR3 nucleotides are TGTGCCAGCTTCGGAGGGGATCCGGGACAGGGGGCCTATGAGCAGTTCTTC. Translated, it gives CASFGGDPGQGAYEQFF.

V is TRBV6-2 or TRBV6-3 and J is TRBJ2-7; D might be TRBD2 (7 bases). With 4 bases removed from V and 2 bases from J, the gap between germline ends came to 30 bases. The CDR3 extends over 20 amino acids. Germline V gives CDR1 MNHEY, CDR2 SVGEGT. The CDR3 DNA follows: TGTGCCAGCAGTTTACCTACCGGGACACGCTGGCGCGCGGGGGCCTACGAGCAGTACTTC. Its translation: CASSLPTGTRWRAGAYEQYF.

The chain carries TRBV11-2 and TRBJ2-7; maybe TRBD1 (6 bases). The CDR3 sequence is 12 residues long. Trimming took 5 bases from V and 6 from J, leaving 11 bases between them. In germline, CDR1 is SGHAT, CDR2 FQNNGV. The CDR3 is CASSVQGPEQYF. DNA for the CDR3: TGTGCCAGCAGCGTACAGGGCCCCGAGCAGTACTTC.